This T cell receptor beta chain appears in the sequencing data of a study of blood T cell repertoires in COVID-19. TCRdb keeps only in-frame clones here, not all; method: immunoSEQ multiplex PCR. The table has about 250,000 clones, about nine tenths seen once. Germline V CDR1 and CDR2: ENHRY, SYGVKD. V lost 3 bases to trimming and J lost 1 base, with 13 bases between them. The CDR3 length is 16 residues. V is TRBV10-3 and J is TRBJ1-5; D is possibly TRBD1 (6 bases). Input material: PBMCs or T cells enriched from blood (not recorded which). This clonotype originated in a man aged 40-50 years who had recovered from COVID-19. The CDR3 sequence: CAISDRGGQSNQPQHF. The CDR3 nucleotides are TGTGCCATCAGTGATAGAGGGGGTCAAAGCAATCAGCCCCAGCATTTT.